These 2 T cell receptor beta chains were sequenced from one sample in a study of cytomegalovirus exposure and HLA in healthy donors. Both 60 Vbeta primers and 13 Jbeta primers went into the PCR. The method was immunoSEQ multiplex PCR; TCRdb's version includes in-frame clones alone and lacks a portion of them. The sample has over 150,000 clones, roughly 80% seen once. Sequenced input: PBMCs. The source is a woman aged 30 to 39 in good health and CMV-seropositive.

The chain combines TRBV7-2 with TRBJ1-1; 7 bases map to TRBD1. V was clipped by 5 bases and J by 0 bases; unmatched bases: 12. CDR3 length: 17 amino acids. The V gene's germline CDR1 is SGHTA and CDR2 FQGNSA. The CDR3 region is CASSPTLGTVMNTEAFF. The DNA of the CDR3 is TGTGCCAGCAGCCCAACTCTCGGGACAGTGATGAACACTGAAGCTTTCTTT. The full variable domain, completed using reference TRBV7-2 and TRBJ1-1, is GAGVSQSPSNKVTEKGKDVELRCDPISGHTALYWYRQSLGQGLEFLIYFQGNSAPDKSGLPSDRFSAERTGGSVSTLTIQRTQQEDSAVYLCASSPTLGTVMNTEAFFGQGTRLTVV.

The V and J genes are TRBV27 and TRBJ2-2; tentatively, D is TRBD1 (5 bases). The germline V gene has CDR1 MNHEY and CDR2 SMNVEV (reference sequence). The CDR3 totals 16 residues. Trimming removed 6 bases at V and 5 bases at J, with 19 bases between. The CDR3 spells CASSPMGQTATGELFF. DNA of the CDR3: TGTGCCAGCAGCCCGATGGGGCAGACTGCGACCGGGGAGCTGTTTTTT.